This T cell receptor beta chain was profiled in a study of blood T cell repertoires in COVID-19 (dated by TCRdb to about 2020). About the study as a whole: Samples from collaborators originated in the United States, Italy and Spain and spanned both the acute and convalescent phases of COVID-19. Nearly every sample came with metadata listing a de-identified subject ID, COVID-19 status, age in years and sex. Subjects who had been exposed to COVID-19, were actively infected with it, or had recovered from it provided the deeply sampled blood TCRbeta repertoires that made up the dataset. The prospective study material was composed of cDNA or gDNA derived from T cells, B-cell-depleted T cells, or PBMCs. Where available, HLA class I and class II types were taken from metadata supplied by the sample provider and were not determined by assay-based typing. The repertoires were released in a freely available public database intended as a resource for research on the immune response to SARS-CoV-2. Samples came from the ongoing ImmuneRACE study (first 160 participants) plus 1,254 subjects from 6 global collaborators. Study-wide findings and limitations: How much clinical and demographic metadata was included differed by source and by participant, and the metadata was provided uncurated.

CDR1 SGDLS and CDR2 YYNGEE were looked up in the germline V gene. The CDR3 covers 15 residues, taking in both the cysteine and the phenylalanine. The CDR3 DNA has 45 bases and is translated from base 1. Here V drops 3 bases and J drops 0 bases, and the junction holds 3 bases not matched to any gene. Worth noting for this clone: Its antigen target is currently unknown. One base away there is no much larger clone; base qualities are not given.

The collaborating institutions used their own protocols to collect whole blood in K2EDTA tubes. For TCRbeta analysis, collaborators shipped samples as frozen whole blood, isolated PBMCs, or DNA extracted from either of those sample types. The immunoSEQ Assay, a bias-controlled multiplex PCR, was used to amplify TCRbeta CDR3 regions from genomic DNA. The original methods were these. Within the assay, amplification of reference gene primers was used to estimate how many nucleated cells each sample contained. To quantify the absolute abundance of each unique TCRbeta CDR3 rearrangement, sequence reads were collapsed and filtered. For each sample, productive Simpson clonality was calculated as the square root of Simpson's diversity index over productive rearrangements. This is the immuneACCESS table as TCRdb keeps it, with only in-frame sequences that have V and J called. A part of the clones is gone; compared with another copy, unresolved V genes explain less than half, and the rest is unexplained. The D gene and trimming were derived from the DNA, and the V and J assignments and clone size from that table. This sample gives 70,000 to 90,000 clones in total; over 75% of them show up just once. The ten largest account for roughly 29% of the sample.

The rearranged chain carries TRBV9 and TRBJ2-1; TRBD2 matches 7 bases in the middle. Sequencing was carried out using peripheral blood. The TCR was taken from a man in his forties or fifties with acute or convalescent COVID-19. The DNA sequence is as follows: TGTGCCAGCAGCGAAAGCGGGAACTCCTACAATGAGCAGTTCTTC. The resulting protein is CASSESGNSYNEQFF.